The rows below give T cell receptor beta chains drawn from one sample of a study of T cell repertoires in cytomegalovirus infection. TCRdb called the reads again in MiXCR, with one record for every CDR3 protein. Among 900,000 to 950,000 distinct CDR3 sequences listed, approximately 31% were seen once. Antigen specificity for these receptors is unknown. This sample comprised cultured CD8+ T cells from PBMCs, obtained from culture after CMV antigen stimulation. All receptors derive from a human donor in good health (CMV status not recorded). Some clones in this sample may be carry-over from other donors' samples. Both conserved end residues are part of each CDR3. D genes are given only for firm matches. Clone size, where shown, is once, few, many, or a class for clones that have expanded.

j_gene: TRBJ1-4; d_gene: -; v_gene: TRBV7-6; len: 15; abundance: -; CDR3nt: TGTGCCAGCAGCTGGAGGGGGGCGGCTAATGAAAAACTGTTTTTT; CDR3aa: CASSWRGAANEKLFF
j_gene: TRBJ2-1; d_gene: -; v_gene: TRBV29-1; len: 14; abundance: few; CDR3nt: TGCAGCGCCGACGACAGAGGGACCTACAATGAGCAGTTCTTC; CDR3aa: CSADDRGTYNEQFF
j_gene: TRBJ2-3; d_gene: TRBD2; v_gene: TRBV7-6; len: 16; abundance: few; CDR3nt: TGTGCCAGCAGCTTAGTAGCGGGGGAAGTCACAGATACGCAGTATTTT; CDR3aa: CASSLVAGEVTDTQYF
j_gene: TRBJ1-4; d_gene: -; v_gene: TRBV7-8; len: 13; abundance: many; CDR3nt: TGTGCCAGCAGCTTAACACGAAATGAAAAACTGTTTTTT; CDR3aa: CASSLTRNEKLFF
j_gene: TRBJ1-2; d_gene: -; v_gene: TRBV12-3/TRBV12-4; len: 12; abundance: -; CDR3nt: TGTGCCAGCAGGGGCCTAAAGGGCGGCTACACCTTC; CDR3aa: CASRGLKGGYTF
j_gene: TRBJ2-4; d_gene: -; v_gene: TRBV15; len: 16; abundance: once; CDR3nt: TGTGCCACCAGCGACTTAGGGGGTCTAGCCAAAAACATTCAGTACTTC; CDR3aa: CATSDLGGLAKNIQYF
j_gene: TRBJ2-5; d_gene: TRBD1; v_gene: TRBV25-1; len: 15; abundance: -; CDR3nt: TGTGCCAGCAGTGATCCACGGGACAGGCAAGAGACCCAGTACTTC; CDR3aa: CASSDPRDRQETQYF
j_gene: TRBJ1-4; d_gene: -; v_gene: TRBV7-9; len: 15; abundance: -; CDR3nt: TGTGCCAGCAGCTTAGAAGTGGGGAGACCGTCAAAACTGTTTTTT; CDR3aa: CASSLEVGRPSKLFF
j_gene: TRBJ1-1; d_gene: -; v_gene: TRBV2; len: 12; abundance: -; CDR3nt: TGTGCCAGCGAAAGAGTTCCCGCTGAAGCTTTCTTT; CDR3aa: CASERVPAEAFF
j_gene: TRBJ2-5; d_gene: TRBD2; v_gene: TRBV28; len: 16; abundance: few; CDR3nt: TGTGCCAGCAGGCTTGGTAGCGGGGGGGCGTTAGAGACCCAGTACTTC; CDR3aa: CASRLGSGGALETQYF
j_gene: TRBJ1-6; d_gene: TRBD1; v_gene: TRBV4-1; len: 19; abundance: few; CDR3nt: TGCGCCAGCAGCCAAGATTGGACAGGCCGTCGCTCCTATAATTCACCCCTCCACTTT; CDR3aa: CASSQDWTGRRSYNSPLHF
j_gene: TRBJ1-5; d_gene: -; v_gene: TRBV28; len: 14; abundance: -; CDR3nt: TGTGCCAGCAGTTTACCCAGGGGAGTACAGCCCCAGCATTTT; CDR3aa: CASSLPRGVQPQHF
j_gene: TRBJ1-2; d_gene: -; v_gene: TRBV5-1; len: 16; abundance: -; CDR3nt: TGCGCCAGCAGCTTGGCCACGACAGGACCTAACTATGGCTACACCTTC; CDR3aa: CASSLATTGPNYGYTF
j_gene: TRBJ2-2; d_gene: TRBD1; v_gene: TRBV10-3; len: 16; abundance: -; CDR3nt: TGTGCCATCAGCCCGACACAGGGGGCGAACACCGGGGAGCTGTTTTTT; CDR3aa: CAISPTQGANTGELFF
j_gene: TRBJ2-3; d_gene: -; v_gene: TRBV5-4; len: 15; abundance: -; CDR3nt: TGTGCCAGCAGCTTGGGTGAACGGCGCACAGATACGCAGTATTTT; CDR3aa: CASSLGERRTDTQYF
j_gene: TRBJ2-2; d_gene: TRBD1; v_gene: TRBV5-1; len: 15; abundance: once; CDR3nt: TGCGCCAGCATCCGGGACAGCGCGAACACCGGGGAGCTGTTTTTT; CDR3aa: CASIRDSANTGELFF
j_gene: TRBJ1-1; d_gene: -; v_gene: TRBV7-9; len: 16; abundance: many; CDR3nt: TGTGCCAGCAGCTCGACCGGGCGGGGGCAGAACACTGAAGCTTTCTTT; CDR3aa: CASSSTGRGQNTEAFF
j_gene: TRBJ1-6; d_gene: -; v_gene: TRBV12-3/TRBV12-4; len: 14; abundance: few; CDR3nt: TGTGCCAGCAGCCCTACGGGGGCCAATTCACCCCTCCACTTT; CDR3aa: CASSPTGANSPLHF
j_gene: TRBJ1-2; d_gene: -; v_gene: TRBV12-3/TRBV12-4; len: 14; abundance: few; CDR3nt: TGTGCCAGCAGTTCCACCCGTTCCGACTGGGGCTACACCTTC; CDR3aa: CASSSTRSDWGYTF
j_gene: TRBJ2-3; d_gene: -; v_gene: TRBV7-6; len: 16; abundance: -; CDR3nt: TGTGCCAGCAGCTTAGTGGGTAGCGGAAGCACAGATACGCAGTATTTT; CDR3aa: CASSLVGSGSTDTQYF
j_gene: TRBJ1-5; d_gene: -; v_gene: TRBV20-1; len: 14; abundance: few; CDR3nt: TGCAGTGCCCCTGACAGGTTGTTTAATCAGCCCCAGCATTTT; CDR3aa: CSAPDRLFNQPQHF
j_gene: TRBJ2-3; d_gene: TRBD2; v_gene: TRBV7-3; len: 18; abundance: few; CDR3nt: TGTGCCAGCAGCTATCTCAACGGACTAGCGGGGGCCACAGATACGCAGTATTTT; CDR3aa: CASSYLNGLAGATDTQYF
j_gene: TRBJ2-3; d_gene: TRBD2; v_gene: TRBV6-5; len: 15; abundance: -; CDR3nt: TGTGCCAGCAGACGCAGCGGGGGGGCCTCAGATACGCAGTATTTT; CDR3aa: CASRRSGGASDTQYF
j_gene: TRBJ2-2; d_gene: TRBD1; v_gene: TRBV7-6; len: 15; abundance: -; CDR3nt: TGTGCCAGCAGCTTGGAGACAGGGTACACCGGGGAGCTGTTTTTT; CDR3aa: CASSLETGYTGELFF
j_gene: TRBJ1-2; d_gene: -; v_gene: TRBV6-6; len: 15; abundance: -; CDR3nt: TGTGCCAGCAGTTACCTGGGAAGAGAGGACTATGGCTACACCTTC; CDR3aa: CASSYLGREDYGYTF
j_gene: TRBJ2-7; d_gene: -; v_gene: TRBV5-1; len: 14; abundance: few; CDR3nt: TGCGCCAGCAGCCTGGGACCCCTACTCTACGAGCAGTACTTC; CDR3aa: CASSLGPLLYEQYF
j_gene: TRBJ2-1; d_gene: TRBD1; v_gene: TRBV6-6; len: 16; abundance: -; CDR3nt: TGTGCCAGCAAGGGACAGGGGGTTAGGGCCTACAATAAGCAGTTCTTC; CDR3aa: CASKGQGVRAYNKQFF
j_gene: TRBJ1-2; d_gene: -; v_gene: TRBV7-9; len: 14; abundance: -; CDR3nt: TGTGCCAGCAGCTCCGTGGGGGCTCTCTATGGCTACACCTTC; CDR3aa: CASSSVGALYGYTF
j_gene: TRBJ2-3; d_gene: TRBD2; v_gene: TRBV7-9; len: 16; abundance: -; CDR3nt: TGTGTCAGCAGCCAGAGACTAGCGGGGGACACAGATACGCAGTATTTT; CDR3aa: CVSSQRLAGDTDTQYF
j_gene: TRBJ2-1; d_gene: -; v_gene: TRBV10-3; len: 15; abundance: -; CDR3nt: TGTGCCATCAGTGGGGGAGATAAAGGCATTAATGAGCAGTTCTTC; CDR3aa: CAISGGDKGINEQFF
j_gene: TRBJ2-2; d_gene: -; v_gene: TRBV2; len: 14; abundance: -; CDR3nt: TGTGCCAGCAGCGGCGAGTCTAACACCGGGGAGCTGTTTTTT; CDR3aa: CASSGESNTGELFF